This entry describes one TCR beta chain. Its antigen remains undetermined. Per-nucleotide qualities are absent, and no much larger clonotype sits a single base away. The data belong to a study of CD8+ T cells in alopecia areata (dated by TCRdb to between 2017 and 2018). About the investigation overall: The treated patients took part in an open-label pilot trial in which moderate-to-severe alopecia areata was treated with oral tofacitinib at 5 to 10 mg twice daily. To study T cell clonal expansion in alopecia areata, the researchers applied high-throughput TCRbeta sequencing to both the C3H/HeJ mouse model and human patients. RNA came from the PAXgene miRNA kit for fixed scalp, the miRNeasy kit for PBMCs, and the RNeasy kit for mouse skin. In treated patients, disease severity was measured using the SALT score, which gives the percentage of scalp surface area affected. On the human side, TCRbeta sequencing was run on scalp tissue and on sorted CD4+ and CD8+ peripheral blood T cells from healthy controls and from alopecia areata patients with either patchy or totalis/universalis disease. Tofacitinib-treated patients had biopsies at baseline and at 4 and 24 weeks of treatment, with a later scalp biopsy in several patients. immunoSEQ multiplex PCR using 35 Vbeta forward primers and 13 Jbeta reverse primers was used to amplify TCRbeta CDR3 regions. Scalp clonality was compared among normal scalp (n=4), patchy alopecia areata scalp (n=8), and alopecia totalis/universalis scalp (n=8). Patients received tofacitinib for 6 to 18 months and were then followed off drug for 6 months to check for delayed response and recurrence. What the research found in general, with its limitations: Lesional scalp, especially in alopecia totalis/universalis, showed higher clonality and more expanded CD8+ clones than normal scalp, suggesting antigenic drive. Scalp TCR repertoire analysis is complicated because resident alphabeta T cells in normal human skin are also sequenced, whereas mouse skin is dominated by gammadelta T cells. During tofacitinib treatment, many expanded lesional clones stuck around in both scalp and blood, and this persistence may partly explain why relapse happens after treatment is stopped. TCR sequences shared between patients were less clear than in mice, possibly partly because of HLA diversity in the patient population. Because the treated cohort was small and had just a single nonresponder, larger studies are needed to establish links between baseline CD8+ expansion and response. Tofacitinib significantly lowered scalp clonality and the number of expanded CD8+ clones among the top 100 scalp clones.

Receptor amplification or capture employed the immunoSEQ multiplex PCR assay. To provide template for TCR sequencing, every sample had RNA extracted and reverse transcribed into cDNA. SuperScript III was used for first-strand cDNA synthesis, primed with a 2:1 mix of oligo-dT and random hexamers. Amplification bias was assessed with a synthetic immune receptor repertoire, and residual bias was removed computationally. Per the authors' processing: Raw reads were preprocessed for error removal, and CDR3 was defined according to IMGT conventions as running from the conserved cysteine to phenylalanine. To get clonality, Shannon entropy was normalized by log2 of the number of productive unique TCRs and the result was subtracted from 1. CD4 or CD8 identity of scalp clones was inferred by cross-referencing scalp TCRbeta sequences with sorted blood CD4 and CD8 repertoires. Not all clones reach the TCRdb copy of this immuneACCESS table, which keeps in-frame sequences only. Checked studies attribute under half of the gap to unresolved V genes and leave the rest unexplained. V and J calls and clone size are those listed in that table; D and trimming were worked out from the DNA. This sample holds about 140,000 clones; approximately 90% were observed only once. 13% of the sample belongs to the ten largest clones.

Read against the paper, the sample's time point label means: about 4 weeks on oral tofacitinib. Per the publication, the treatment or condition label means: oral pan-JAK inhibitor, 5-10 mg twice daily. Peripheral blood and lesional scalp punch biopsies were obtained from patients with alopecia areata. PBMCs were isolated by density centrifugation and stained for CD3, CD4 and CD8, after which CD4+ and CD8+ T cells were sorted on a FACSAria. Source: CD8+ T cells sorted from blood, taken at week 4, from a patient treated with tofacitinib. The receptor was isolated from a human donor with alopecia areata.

The nucleotide sequence is given as TGTGCCAGTAGTGGGCTCGAGACCCAGTACTTC. Translated, this gives CASSGLETQYF. This chain is built from TRBV19 and TRBJ2-5; there is no confident call for the D gene. There are 11 amino acids in the CDR3, from cysteine to phenylalanine inclusive. Just CDR3 DNA is preserved here, 33 bases in frame from base 1. CDR1 LNHDA and CDR2 SQIVND were looked up in the germline V gene (reference sequence). A distance of 6 bases separates the germline ends of V and J, which lose 5 bases and 5 bases respectively.